A selection of T cell receptor beta chains follows, all from one sample in a study of blood T cell repertoires in COVID-19. The table came from immunoSEQ multiplex PCR; TCRdb's copy has only in-frame clones and leaves some out. The sample has about 250,000 clones, almost 85% seen once. The sequencing input was peripheral blood. These receptors originate from a man between 45 and 60 years old with acute or convalescent COVID-19. CDR3s include the opening cysteine and the closing phenylalanine or tryptophan. The D gene is left open where the match is weak. Rows give clone size only sometimes, using once, few, many, or a class for an expanded clone.

d_gene | abundance | j_gene | v_gene | CDR3nt | CDR3aa
TRBD1 | . | TRBJ2-7 | TRBV23-1 | TGCGCCAGCAGACAGGGGCTATATTACCCCTACGAGCAGTACTTC | CASRQGLYYPYEQYF
. | . | TRBJ1-4 | TRBV7-2 | TGTGCCAGCAGCTTATGGGTGGCGGTTGGCGAAAAACTGTTTTTT | CASSLWVAVGEKLFF
. | . | TRBJ1-4 | TRBV27 | TGTGCCAGCAGTTTATGGCCGGGGATGGAAAAACTGTTTTTT | CASSLWPGMEKLFF
. | . | TRBJ2-5 | TRBV5-1 | TGCGCCAGCAGCTTGGTGCTAGGCCAAGAGACCCAGTACTTC | CASSLVLGQETQYF
TRBD1 | . | TRBJ2-7 | TRBV7-8 | TGTGCCAGCAGCTTAGGGACAGGGGTGGGTTACGAGCAGTACTTC | CASSLGTGVGYEQYF
TRBD1 | many | TRBJ1-1 | TRBV6-5 | TGTGCCAGCAGACGGGACAGGGTGAGGAGCACTGAAGCTTTCTTT | CASRRDRVRSTEAFF
. | once | TRBJ2-2 | TRBV5-1 | TGCGCCAGCAGCTTGGGTGAGGGACTCGTCACCGGGGAGCTGTTTTTT | CASSLGEGLVTGELFF
. | . | TRBJ2-1 | TRBV27 | TGTGCCAGCAGTTTTATAGGACTTGAAGGAGGCGAGCAGTTCTTC | CASSFIGLEGGEQFF
. | . | TRBJ1-2 | TRBV7-9 | TGTGCCAGCAGCTTAGCAGGGGCCAACAACTATGGCTACACCTTC | CASSLAGANNYGYTF
. | . | TRBJ2-7 | TRBV2 | TGTGCCAGCAACCGGGGGAACCCCTACGAGCAGTACTTC | CASNRGNPYEQYF
. | . | TRBJ1-5 | TRBV19 | TGTGCCAGTAGTGCCTCGGCAGGGGTGACGCAGCCCCAGCATTTT | CASSASAGVTQPQHF
. | . | TRBJ2-7 | TRBV28 | TGTGCCAGCAGTTTTCCCGCAAGAGCCGAGTGGGAGCAGTACTTC | CASSFPARAEWEQYF
. | few | TRBJ1-2 | TRBV27 | TGTGCCAGCAGTTCAGGGTATGGCTACACCTTC | CASSSGYGYTF
TRBD1 | . | TRBJ1-4 | TRBV19 | TGTGCCAGTAGTGCACCGGGACAGGGAGTTGAAAAACTGTTTTTT | CASSAPGQGVEKLFF
. | few | TRBJ1-2 | TRBV9 | TGTGCCAGCAGCCCCAATAACTATGGCTACACCTTC | CASSPNNYGYTF
. | . | TRBJ1-6 | TRBV27 | TGTGCCAGCAGTTTAGAACGGTATTCACCCCTCCACTTT | CASSLERYSPLHF
TRBD2 | . | TRBJ2-7 | TRBV18 | TGTGCCAGCTCACCACCGCGGGAGACCTACGAGCAGTACTTC | CASSPPRETYEQYF
TRBD2 | . | TRBJ2-1 | TRBV5-1 | TGCGCCAGCAGCTTGGAAGTTAGCGGGGGTTTGGATGAGCAGTTCTTC | CASSLEVSGGLDEQFF
. | . | TRBJ1-1 | TRBV6-5 | TGTGCCAGCAGACCCAACTTATACACTGAAGCTTTCTTT | CASRPNLYTEAFF
. | . | TRBJ1-2 | TRBV5-1 | TGCGCCAGCAGCTTTGCAGGGACAAATGGCTACACCTTC | CASSFAGTNGYTF
TRBD1 | . | TRBJ1-1 | TRBV5-1 | TGCGCCAGCAGCTTACAGGGGGATACTGAAGCTTTCTTT | CASSLQGDTEAFF
TRBD1 | . | TRBJ1-2 | TRBV10-3 | TGTGCCATCAGTGAACCAAAGACAGGGCCCTATGGCTACACCTTC | CAISEPKTGPYGYTF